The 21 T cell receptor beta chains below come from one sample, sequenced in a study of blood T cells in healthy people across ages. A J-beta primer mix and a sample-barcoded 5' primer were used in a second PCR of about 7 to 12 cycles. TCRdb reanalysed the 5' RACE reads using MiXCR and keeps one entry per CDR3 protein. The sample has hundreds of thousands of distinct CDR3 sequences; under 50% are singletons. Sequenced: blood. These receptors were obtained from a young man in good health.

The rearrangement uses TRBV4-3 and TRBJ2-1; possibly TRBD1 for D (6 bases). The CDR3 contains 12 residues. CDR1 is LGHNA, CDR2 YSLEER, per germline. V was cut by 1 base and J by 8 bases, with 6 bases left in between. CDR3 sequence: CASSQAGDEQFF. The CDR3 nucleotides are TGCGCCAGCAGCCAAGCAGGGGATGAGCAGTTCTTC.

This clonotype appeared a single time. This rearrangement joins TRBV11-3 to TRBJ2-5; 8 bases fit TRBD2. The CDR3 length is 16 residues. CDR1 is SGHNT and CDR2 is YENEEA in the germline V gene. With V trimmed by 2 bases and J by 11 bases, 16 bases remained unmatched. The CDR3 sequence: CASSLLGTSSFDEQYF. The CDR3 bases are TGTGCCAGCAGCTTATTAGGGACTAGTTCGTTCGATGAGCAGTACTTC.

This clonotype has more than one count but fewer than ten. V gene TRBV10-3 combines with J gene TRBJ2-3; D is unresolved. Germline loops: CDR1 ENHRY, CDR2 SYGVKD. The CDR3 has 12 residues. The V and J ends lost 3 bases and 9 bases respectively, with 10 bases between them. The CDR3 loop reads CAISDSTGTQYF. CDR3 DNA sequence: TGTGCCATCAGTGACTCTACGGGCACGCAGTATTTT.

This clonotype was recorded a few times. J is TRBJ2-1 and V is TRBV20-1; 14 bases line up with TRBD2. This CDR3 contains 17 residues. J gave up 3 bases and V 6 bases, and 10 bases lay outside the gene matches. CDR1 DFQATT and CDR2 SNEGSKA come from the germline V gene (reference sequence). CDR3 sequence reads: CSAKTSGGAVNYNEQFF. The DNA of the CDR3 is TGCAGTGCCAAGACTAGCGGGGGGGCCGTGAACTACAATGAGCAGTTCTTC.

This chain uses TRBV29-1 with TRBJ2-6; D gene unclear. The length of the CDR3 is 15 residues. Germline CDR1 and CDR2: SQVTM and ANQGSEA. V shed 3 bases and J shed 2 bases, with 11 bases lying between them. The CDR3 DNA reads TGCAGCGTTGATGACGACCGGGCTGGGGCCAACGTCCTGACTTTC. It is translated as CSVDDDRAGANVLTF.

This clonotype has a handful of counts. The chain joins TRBV28 to TRBJ1-2; possibly TRBD1 for D (6 bases). There are 17 residues in the CDR3. The germline V and J ends were trimmed by 1 base and 4 bases, with 19 bases remaining between them. Germline V gene data show CDR1 as MDHEN and CDR2 as SYDVKM. CDR3 loop: CASSLSGTGSLIYGYTF. CDR3 sequence (DNA): TGTGCCAGCAGTTTATCGGGAACAGGGAGCCTGATCTATGGCTACACCTTC.

This sequence joins TRBV6-5 and TRBJ2-7, with 15 bases that match TRBD2. The CDR3 extends over 14 amino acids. Trimming at V came to 8 bases and at J to 2 bases, leaving 1 base not matched to a gene. The germline V gene encodes CDR1 MNHEY and CDR2 SVGAGI. The CDR3 coding sequence is TGTGCCAGCGGGACTAGCGGGGGGACCTACGAGCAGTACTTC. As protein: CASGTSGGTYEQYF.

This clonotype has only one observation. At one end the junction does not follow the germline gene, possibly because of a read error. The chain combines TRBV7-2 with TRBJ2-5; TRBD2 aligns across 10 bases. There are 16 residues in the CDR3. CDR1 is SGHTA and CDR2 is FQGNSA in the germline V gene. Written as DNA, the CDR3 is TGTGCCGGCAGCTTAGTAGCGGGGGGCACTAAAGAGACCCAGTACTTC. Encoded protein: CAGSLVAGGTKETQYF.

This clonotype was observed at least ten times. The V gene is TRBV12-3 or TRBV12-4, the J gene TRBJ2-3; 16 bases are a match to TRBD2. Germline trimming cut 5 bases from V and 8 bases from J; bases unmatched to any gene: 10. The CDR3 consists of 17 residues. The CDR3 reads CASSPTPGLAGGGTQYF. The DNA of the CDR3 is TGTGCCAGCAGTCCCACCCCGGGACTAGCGGGGGGGGGTACGCAGTATTTT.

The J gene is TRBJ2-5, the V gene TRBV11-2, with TRBD2 matching 12 bases. V gave up 5 bases and J gave up 2 bases; unmatched junction bases: 6. This CDR3 comprises 16 residues. Germline values: CDR1 SGHAT, CDR2 FQNNGV. The CDR3: CASSKTSGGGQETQYF. The CDR3 nucleotides are TGTGCCAGCAGCAAGACTAGCGGGGGAGGGCAAGAGACCCAGTACTTC.

This clonotype was observed once. This chain links TRBV12-3 or TRBV12-4 with TRBJ2-1, with 7 bases fitting TRBD2. The CDR3 spans 14 residues. The trim removed 1 base at V and 9 bases at J, leaving 6 bases unmatched. The chain's CDR3 is CASSLGVWGGEQFF. CDR3 in DNA: TGTGCCAGCAGTTTAGGGGTGTGGGGGGGTGAGCAGTTCTTC.

This chain joins TRBV5-1 and TRBJ2-3, with a tentative D call TRBD2 (6 bases). The CDR3 covers 15 residues. The germline V gene has CDR1 SGHRS and CDR2 YFSETQ. With 4 bases removed from V and 1 base from J, the gap between germline ends came to 13 bases. CDR3 sequence (DNA): TGCGCCAGCAGCGCAGGGACTCAGCGCACAGATACGCAGTATTTT. Translated: CASSAGTQRTDTQYF.

The chain carries TRBV21-1 and TRBJ2-1. TRBV21-1 is marked as a pseudogene. CDR3 length: 13 residues. CDR3 bases: TGTGCCAGCCCTGCCTCATGGGGATTTGGGCAGTTCTTC. Residues: CASPASWGFGQFF.

A few counts support this clonotype. The CDR3 DNA sequence: TGTGCCAGCAGCCGCGGGCGACAGGGGGCTTCGTCCTCTGAAGCTTTCTTT. As protein: CASSRGRQGASSSEAFF. The rearrangement links TRBV3-1 to TRBJ1-1; 10 bases line up with TRBD1. V shed 4 bases and J 6 bases; nucleotides not matched to a gene: 14. Germline lookup yields CDR1 LGHDT and CDR2 YNNKEL (reference sequence). This CDR3 has 17 amino acids.

The chain employs TRBV20-1 and TRBJ1-6, with TRBD1 as a possible D gene (6 bases). Germline lookup yields CDR1 DFQATT and CDR2 SNEGSKA (reference sequence). V lost 1 base and J 7 bases, leaving 14 bases between the germline ends. CDR3 size: 15 residues. CDR3 region: CSARAGAGFNSPLHF. The CDR3 DNA is TGCAGTGCTAGAGCGGGGGCCGGGTTCAATTCACCCCTCCACTTT.

V is TRBV6-6 and J is TRBJ2-1, with 9 bases matching TRBD1. The ends lost 5 bases at V and 7 bases at J; junction bases unmatched: 6. Germline V CDR1 and CDR2: MNHNY, SVGAGI (reference sequence). The CDR3 sequence is 14 residues long. The CDR3 region has the DNA TGTGCCAGCAGTCGGCGGACAGGGGATAATGAGCAGTTCTTC. This translates into CASSRRTGDNEQFF.

This sequence joins TRBV27 and TRBJ1-1; D is possibly TRBD1 (6 bases). Germline V gene data show CDR1 as MNHEY and CDR2 as SMNVEV (reference sequence). The CDR3 extends over 15 amino acids. Deletions cut 7 bases from V and 5 bases from J, with 20 bases between. In nucleotides, the CDR3 is TGTGCCAGCATCAAAAGGACAGTATCGGGGACTGAAGCTTTCTTT. Encoded protein: CASIKRTVSGTEAFF.

This chain links TRBV4-2 with TRBJ2-1; 10 bases are shared with TRBD2. Trimming took 2 bases from V and 9 from J; bases not matched to a gene: 10. This CDR3 is 16 amino acids long. CDR1 is LGHNA and CDR2 is YNFKEQ in the germline V gene. The CDR3 loop is CASSQSSGGAGGEQFF. As DNA, the CDR3 is TGTGCCAGCAGCCAATCGAGCGGGGGGGCCGGTGGTGAGCAGTTCTTC.

The genes are TRBV4-1 and TRBJ2-7, with D tentatively TRBD2 (5 bases). Per the germline V gene, CDR1 is MGHRA and CDR2 is YSYEKL. The CDR3 contains 16 residues. Trimming cost V 0 bases and J 3 bases, with 15 bases left between them. Here the CDR3 reads CASSQEKRRGFYEQYF. The DNA of the CDR3 is TGCGCCAGCAGCCAAGAGAAAAGACGGGGATTCTACGAGCAGTACTTC.

The chain employs TRBV9 and TRBJ1-1; a weak D match, TRBD1 (5 bases). Germline values: CDR1 SGDLS, CDR2 YYNGEE. V was pared by 7 bases and J by 4 bases, with 11 bases between. The CDR3 runs to 12 residues. CDR3 residues: CASGKGSTEAFF. In DNA, the CDR3 is TGTGCCAGCGGGAAGGGGAGCACTGAAGCTTTCTTT.

The chain links TRBV21-1 to TRBJ2-7; TRBD1, the table's D call, lacks a check against the DNA. TRBV21-1 constitutes a pseudogene. The CDR3 spans 16 residues. The CDR3 sequence is CASSTSGTTSSYEQYF. The CDR3 DNA reads TGTGCCAGCAGCACCTCCGGGACGACGAGCTCCTACGAGCAGTACTTC.